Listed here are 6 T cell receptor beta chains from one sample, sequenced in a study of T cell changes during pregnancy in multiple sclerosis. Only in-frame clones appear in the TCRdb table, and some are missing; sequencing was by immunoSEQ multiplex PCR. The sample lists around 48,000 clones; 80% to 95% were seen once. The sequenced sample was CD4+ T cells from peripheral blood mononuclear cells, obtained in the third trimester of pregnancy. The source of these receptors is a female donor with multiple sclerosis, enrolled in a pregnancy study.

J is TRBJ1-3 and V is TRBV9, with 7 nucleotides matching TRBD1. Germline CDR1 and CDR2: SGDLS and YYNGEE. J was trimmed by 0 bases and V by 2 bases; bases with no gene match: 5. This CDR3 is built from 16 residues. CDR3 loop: CASSVTGSSSGNTIYF. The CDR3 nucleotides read TGTGCCAGCAGCGTGACAGGGAGCAGCTCTGGAAACACCATATATTTT. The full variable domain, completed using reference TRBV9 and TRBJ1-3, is DSGVTQTPKHLITATGQRVTLRCSPRSGDLSVYWYQQSLDQGLQFLIQYYNGEERAKGNILERFSAQQFPDLHSELNLSSLELGDSALYFCASSVTGSSSGNTIYFGEGSWLTVV.

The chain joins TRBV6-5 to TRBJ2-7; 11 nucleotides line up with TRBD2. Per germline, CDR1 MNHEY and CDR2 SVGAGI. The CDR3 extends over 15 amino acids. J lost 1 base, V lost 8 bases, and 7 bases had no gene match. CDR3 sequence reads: CASASGLAGSYEQYF. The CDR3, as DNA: TGTGCCAGCGCCTCCGGACTAGCGGGTTCCTACGAGCAGTACTTC.

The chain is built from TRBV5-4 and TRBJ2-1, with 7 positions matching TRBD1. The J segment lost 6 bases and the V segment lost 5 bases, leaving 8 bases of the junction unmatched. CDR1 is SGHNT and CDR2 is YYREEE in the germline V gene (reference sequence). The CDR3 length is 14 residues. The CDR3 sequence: CASSWDSERNEQFF. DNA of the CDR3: TGTGCCAGCAGTTGGGACAGCGAGCGCAATGAGCAGTTCTTC.

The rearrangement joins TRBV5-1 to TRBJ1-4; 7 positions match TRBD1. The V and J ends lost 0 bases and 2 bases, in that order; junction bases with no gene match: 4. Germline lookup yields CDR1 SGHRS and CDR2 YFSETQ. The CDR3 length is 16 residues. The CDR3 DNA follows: TGCGCCAGCAGCTTGGAACCCAGGGGGACTAATGAAAAACTGTTTTTT. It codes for CASSLEPRGTNEKLFF.

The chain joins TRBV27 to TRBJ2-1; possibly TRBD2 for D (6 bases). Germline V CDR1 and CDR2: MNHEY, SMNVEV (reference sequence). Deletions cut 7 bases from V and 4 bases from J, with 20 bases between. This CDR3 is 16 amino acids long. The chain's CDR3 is CASTSPPGTGYNEQFF. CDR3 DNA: TGTGCCAGCACCTCCCCACCCGGGACTGGGTACAATGAGCAGTTCTTC.

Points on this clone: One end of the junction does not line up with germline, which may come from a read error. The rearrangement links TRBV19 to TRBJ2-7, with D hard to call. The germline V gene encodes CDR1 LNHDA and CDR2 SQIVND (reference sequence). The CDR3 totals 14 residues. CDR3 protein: CASSIAQFSYEQYF. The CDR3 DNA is TGTGCCAGTAGCATAGCTCAGTTCTCCTACGAGCAGTACTTC.